The sequence of this T cell receptor beta chain was determined in a study of OX40 agonist ivuxolimab in advanced cancers. As for the study in general: Clinicians treated patients with ivuxolimab, an agonistic anti-OX40 (CD134) antibody. Anti-PD-1, anti-PD-L1 or anti-CTLA-4 therapy given earlier was allowed, and about 38% had some.

Generated by immunoSEQ multiplex PCR, the TCRdb table keeps only in-frame clones and is missing some. The sample lists about 35,000 clones, 92% occurring once. Germline V gene sequence: CDR1 LNHDA, CDR2 SQIVND (reference sequence). The CDR3 is 13 amino acids. The V end lost 6 bases, the J end lost 11 bases, and 17 bases lay between the germline ends. This clone was counted a single time. Specimen: CD4+ or CD8+ T cells sorted from blood, collected in a trial of the OX40 agonist ivuxolimab. The V and J genes are TRBV19 and TRBJ2-1; D may be TRBD1 or TRBD2 (5 bases each). The sequence came from an adult with an advanced solid tumor such as melanoma, head and neck, liver or kidney cancer. CDR3 bases: TGTGCCAGTAGGGGGGTCCTATCCCCGCAGCAGTTCTTC. It codes for CASRGVLSPQQFF.